This T cell receptor beta chain stems from a study of T cells in Graves' hyperthyroidism and ophthalmopathy. RNA transcripts provided the source from which TCR beta CDR3 regions were amplified. First-round RT-PCR with HTBI primers amplified the TCR CDR3 region. TCRdb re-called the multiplex PCR reads through MiXCR, storing one row per CDR3 protein. The data show about 360,000 distinct CDR3 sequences, with approximately 13% seen just once and less than 25% held by the top ten. This clonotype was recorded many times. Those patients with uncontrolled infection, other autoimmune disease, pregnancy or lactation were excluded. Diagnoses were made from clinical symptoms, serum measures (thyroxine and TRAb), thyroid ultrasound and orbital computed tomography. PBMCs were sourced from about 10 ml fresh peripheral blood. Input material: blood. The clonotype originates from a man in his thirties or forties with Graves' hyperthyroidism that later progressed to Graves' ophthalmopathy.

CDR3 bases: TGTGCCAGCAGCCACGCCGCGGGATACAATCAGCCCCAGCATTTT. It encodes CASSHAAGYNQPQHF. J is TRBJ1-5 and V is TRBV5-6; D not resolved. Germline V gene sequence: CDR1 SGHDT, CDR2 YYEEEE. V lost 4 bases and J 3 bases, leaving 14 bases between the germline ends. The CDR3 totals 15 residues.